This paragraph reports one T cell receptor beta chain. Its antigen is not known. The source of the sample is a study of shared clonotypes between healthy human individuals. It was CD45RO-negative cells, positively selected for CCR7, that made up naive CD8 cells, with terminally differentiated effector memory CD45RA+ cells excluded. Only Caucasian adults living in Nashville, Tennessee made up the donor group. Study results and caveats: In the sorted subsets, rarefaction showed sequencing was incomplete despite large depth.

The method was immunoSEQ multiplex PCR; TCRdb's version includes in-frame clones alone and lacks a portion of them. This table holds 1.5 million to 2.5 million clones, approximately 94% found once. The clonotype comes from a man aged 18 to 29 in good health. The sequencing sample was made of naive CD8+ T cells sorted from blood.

Here the CDR3 DNA reads TGTGCCTGGGACAGGGGAATCGGCACCGGGGAGCTGTTTTTT. This codes for CAWDRGIGTGELFF. The rearrangement uses TRBV30 and TRBJ2-2; 8 nucleotides line up with TRBD1. CDR3 size: 14 residues. The V gene's germline CDR1 is GTSNPN and CDR2 SVGIG (reference sequence). Trimming took 5 bases from V and 4 from J; bases not matched to a gene: 6.